This T cell receptor beta chain was observed in a study of blood T cells in healthy people across ages. This CDR3 has 13 residues. Germline V gene lookup returns CDR1 DFQATT and CDR2 SNEGSKA (reference sequence). Trimming pared 1 base from V and 1 base from J, leaving 6 bases between. Through a sample-barcoded 5' primer and a J-beta primer mix, a second PCR was run for roughly 6 to 11 cycles. TCRdb re-called the 5' RACE reads with MiXCR, one entry per CDR3 protein. The sample gives roughly 800,000 distinct CDR3 sequences, more than 20% of which show up once; 9.4% is in the top ten. General study results and limits: Older age coincided with a roughly linear decline in TCR beta diversity per million T cells. Naive and antigen-experienced cells were not separated, limiting conclusive comparison. Higher diversity, along with more naive CD4+ cells, distinguished long-lived donors from aged donors.

This clonotype occurred many times. Its matching antigen is unknown. This sample also belongs to another study, concerning T cells of mothers and their children. That work states: Slightly higher, non-significant overlap characterized related mother-child pairs relative to unrelated pairs.

The sample taken for sequencing was blood. The chain joins TRBV20-1 to TRBJ2-3; TRBD2 might be the D (6 bases). The sequence came from a boy aged 5 to 17 in good health. This CDR3 is CSARAGGTDTQYF. The CDR3 bases are TGCAGTGCTAGAGCGGGGGGCACAGATACGCAGTATTTT.